The 3 T cell receptor beta chains listed next were all sequenced from one sample in a study of blood T cell repertoires in COVID-19. Clones were read by immunoSEQ multiplex PCR, and TCRdb kept only the in-frame ones, dropping some. The sample lists around 250,000 clones; around 90% were seen once. Sequencing was performed on peripheral blood. These receptors all stem from a woman aged 40 to 50 who had recovered from COVID-19.

The sample holds a few counts of this clone. The gene calls are TRBV9 and TRBJ2-1; TRBD2 matches 7 bases. The CDR3 sequence is 13 residues long. J lost 10 bases, V lost 0 bases, and 4 bases had no gene match. CDR1 is SGDLS and CDR2 is YYNGEE in the germline V gene. The CDR3 protein is CASSVGSTSEQFF. In DNA form, the CDR3 reads TGTGCCAGCAGCGTAGGATCGACTAGCGAGCAGTTCTTC.

The J gene is TRBJ2-1, the V gene TRBV11-2; D is perhaps TRBD2 (6 bases). The CDR3 contains 14 residues. Deletions cut 5 bases from V and 7 bases from J, with 15 bases between. The germline V gene has CDR1 SGHAT and CDR2 FQNNGV. The CDR3 is CASSRTVGGNEQFF. The CDR3 nucleotides read TGTGCCAGCAGCCGAACCGTGGGGGGAAATGAGCAGTTCTTC.

This chain links TRBV7-3 with TRBJ1-2, with 9 bases fitting TRBD1. CDR1 is SGHTA and CDR2 is FQGTGA in the germline V gene. J was trimmed by 3 bases and V by 5 bases; bases with no gene match: 10. This CDR3 has 16 residues. The CDR3: CASSPGPGQGDYGYTF. The CDR3 bases are TGTGCCAGCAGCCCTGGTCCGGGACAGGGAGACTATGGCTACACCTTC.